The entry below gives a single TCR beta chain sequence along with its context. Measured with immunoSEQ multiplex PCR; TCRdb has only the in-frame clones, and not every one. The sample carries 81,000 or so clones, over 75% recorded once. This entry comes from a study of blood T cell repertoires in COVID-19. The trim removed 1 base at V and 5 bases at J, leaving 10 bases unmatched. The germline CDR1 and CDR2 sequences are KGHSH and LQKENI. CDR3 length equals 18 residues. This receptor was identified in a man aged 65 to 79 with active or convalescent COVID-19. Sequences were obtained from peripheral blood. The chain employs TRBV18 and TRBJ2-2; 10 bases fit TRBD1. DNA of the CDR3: TGTGCCAGCTCACCACGACTCCCAGGGACAGGGGTAACCGGGGAGCTGTTTTTT. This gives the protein CASSPRLPGTGVTGELFF.